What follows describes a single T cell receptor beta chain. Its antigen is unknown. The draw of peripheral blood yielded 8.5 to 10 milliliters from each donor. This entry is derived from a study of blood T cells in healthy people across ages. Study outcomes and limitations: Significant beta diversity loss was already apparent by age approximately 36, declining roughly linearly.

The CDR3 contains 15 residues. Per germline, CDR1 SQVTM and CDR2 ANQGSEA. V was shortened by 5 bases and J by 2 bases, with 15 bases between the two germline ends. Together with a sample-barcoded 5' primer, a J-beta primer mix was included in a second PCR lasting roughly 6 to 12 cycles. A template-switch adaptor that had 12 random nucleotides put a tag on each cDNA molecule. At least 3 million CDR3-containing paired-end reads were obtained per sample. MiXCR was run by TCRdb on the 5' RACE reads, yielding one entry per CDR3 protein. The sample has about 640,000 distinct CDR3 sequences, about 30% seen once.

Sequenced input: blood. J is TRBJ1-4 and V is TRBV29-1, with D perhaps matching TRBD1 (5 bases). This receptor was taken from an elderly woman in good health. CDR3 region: CSVSRSGTTNEKLFF. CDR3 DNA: TGCAGCGTTTCAAGGTCGGGGACCACTAATGAAAAACTGTTTTTT.